Below, one TCR beta chain is given with its context. This sample is drawn from a study of blood T cell repertoires in COVID-19. Across the study: From the United States, Italy and Spain came samples of acute and convalescent COVID-19. Sources were T cells, B-cell-depleted T cells, or PBMCs; the material itself was cDNA or gDNA.

The trim removed 0 bases at V and 1 base at J, leaving 4 bases unmatched. Germline V CDR1 and CDR2: SGHKS, YYEKEE (reference sequence). There are 15 residues in the CDR3. Original methodology: The assay estimated nucleated cells by amplifying reference gene primers. Only in-frame clones appear in the TCRdb table, and some are missing; sequencing was by immunoSEQ multiplex PCR. That table gives V, J and clone size, and the DNA gave D and trimming. The sample has 270,000 or so clones; roughly 84% are singletons. V is TRBV5-5 and J is TRBJ2-7, with TRBD2 matching 7 bases. The sequenced sample consisted of peripheral blood. This receptor was taken from a young woman with acute or convalescent COVID-19. CDR3 DNA: TGTGCCAGCAGCTTGGTGGCTAGCGGATCCTACGAGCAGTACTTC. Residues: CASSLVASGSYEQYF.